This T cell receptor (beta chain) was captured in a study of CD8+CD57+ T cells in acquired aplastic anemia. Trimming removed 6 bases from V and 3 bases from J, with 15 bases in between. CDR3 size: 14 residues. Germline CDR1 LNHDA, CDR2 SQIVND (reference sequence). Investigators profiled TCR beta VDJ and CDR3 from genomic DNA template. TCRdb passed the reads through MiXCR, listing each CDR3 protein once. The table records about 270,000 distinct CDR3 sequences, approximately 57% of them present only once. The sequence came from a human donor with severe aplastic anemia or a healthy control (not recorded which). The sequencing input was sorted CD4+, CD8+, or CD8+CD57+ T cells (not recorded which) from PBMCs. This chain joins TRBV19 and TRBJ2-7, with D perhaps being TRBD1 or TRBD2 (5 bases each). As DNA, the CDR3 is TGTGCCAGTAGCCGACCGGGACGGGACTACGAGCAGTACTTC. Protein: CASSRPGRDYEQYF.